This TCR beta chain was sequenced in a study of T cells in Graves' hyperthyroidism and ophthalmopathy. General study findings and limits: A 13 V-J signature model discriminated ophthalmopathy versus stable hyperthyroidism.

The CDR3 covers 15 residues. CDR1 and CDR2 (germline): SGDLS, YYNGEE. V shed 4 bases and J shed 3 bases, with 15 bases lying between them. On this clonotype itself: Its antigen is undetermined.

What was amplified from RNA transcripts were TCR beta CDR3 regions. Using the HTBI primer set, a first-round RT-PCR was run on the TCR CDR3. In TCRdb, the multiplex PCR reads were re-called with MiXCR into one record per CDR3 protein. The sample lists about 570,000 distinct CDR3 sequences; 14% were seen once. Patients were excluded for uncontrolled infection, other autoimmune disease, pregnancy or lactation. Thyroid ultrasound and orbital computed tomography, with clinical symptoms and serum thyroxine and TRAb, informed diagnoses. The sequence was collected from a woman aged 40 to 55 with Graves' hyperthyroidism. The chain recombines TRBV9 with TRBJ2-3, with TRBD2 as a possible D gene (7 bases). Specimen: blood. CDR3 coding DNA: TGTGCCAGCAGCTCAGTGGCGGGGGCGACAGATACGCAGTATTTT. It specifies CASSSVAGATDTQYF.